Below, 7 T cell receptor beta chains from the same sample are listed, as sequenced in a study of OX40 agonist ivuxolimab in advanced cancers. Here immunoSEQ multiplex PCR was the method, and the copy in TCRdb shows in-frame clones only, minus some. This sample carries about 45,000 clones, more than 70% of them seen once, and the ten largest clones take about a sixth. The starting material was CD4+ or CD8+ T cells sorted from blood, obtained in a trial of the OX40 agonist ivuxolimab. Every receptor here comes from an adult with an advanced solid tumor such as melanoma, head and neck, liver or kidney cancer.

The CDR3 bases are TGTGCCAGCAGCGGCCGTAGAAACACCGGGGAGCTGTTTTTT. It yields the protein CASSGRRNTGELFF. The V call is TRBV9, the J call TRBJ2-2; D is undetermined. The V end lost 3 bases, the J end lost 2 bases, and 8 bases lay between the germline ends. This CDR3 is built from 14 residues. Looked up from germline, CDR1 is SGDLS and CDR2 is YYNGEE.

The J gene is TRBJ2-1, the V gene TRBV9; tentatively, D is TRBD2 (6 bases). This CDR3 is 14 amino acids long. Germline V gene lookup returns CDR1 SGDLS and CDR2 YYNGEE. V was clipped by 3 bases and J by 6 bases, with 13 bases between them. The CDR3 spells CASSATHGGNEQFF. Written as DNA, the CDR3 is TGTGCCAGCAGCGCTACCCACGGGGGCAATGAGCAGTTCTTC.

The chain uses TRBV5-6 and TRBJ2-2; D not certain. Trimming removed 8 bases at V and 0 bases at J, with 14 bases between. This CDR3 contains 15 residues. The germline gives CDR1 SGHDT, CDR2 YYEEEE. The CDR3 reads CASPGWGPNTGELFF. The CDR3 coding sequence is TGTGCCAGTCCTGGATGGGGTCCGAACACCGGGGAGCTGTTTTTT. Complete variable domain (other parts from reference TRBV5-6 and TRBJ2-2): DAGVTQSPTHLIKTRGQQVTLRCSPKSGHDTVSWYQQALGQGPQFIFQYYEEEERQRGNFPDRFSGHQFPNYSSELNVNALLLGDSALYLCASPGWGPNTGELFFGEGSRLTVL.

The V gene is TRBV30, the J gene TRBJ1-1, with D hard to call. Germline V gene sequence: CDR1 GTSNPN, CDR2 SVGIG (reference sequence). This CDR3 has 11 residues. Deletions cut 0 bases from V and 1 base from J, with 0 bases between. The CDR3 spells CAWSVNTEAFF. For the CDR3, the DNA is TGTGCCTGGAGTGTGAACACTGAAGCTTTCTTT.

The rearrangement uses TRBV19 and TRBJ1-1; D perhaps matches TRBD1 (6 bases). CDR3 length: 14 amino acids. Trimming left V 1 base short and J 6 bases short, with 12 bases between. Germline CDR1 LNHDA, CDR2 SQIVND (reference sequence). CDR3 coding DNA: TGTGCCAGTAGTATAGCCAGGGGTCGGCCTGAAGCTTTCTTT. It translates to CASSIARGRPEAFF.

The count of this clone is one. The J gene is TRBJ2-7, the V gene TRBV30, with D unclear. The V end lost 0 bases, the J end lost 3 bases, and 6 bases lay between the germline ends. The CDR3 covers 12 residues. CDR1 is GTSNPN, CDR2 SVGIG, per germline (reference sequence). CDR3 DNA: TGTGCCTGGAGTGTATCCGGCTACGAGCAGTACTTC. Encoded protein: CAWSVSGYEQYF.

The chain carries TRBV2 and TRBJ1-4; D gene unclear. The V gene lost 2 bases and the J gene lost 6 bases, with 7 bases spanning the gap. The CDR3 sequence is 13 residues long. Germline CDR1 is SNHLY and CDR2 is FYNNEI. The CDR3 DNA sequence: TGTGCCAGCAGTGAACCGCCTCATGAAAAACTGTTTTTT. Residues: CASSEPPHEKLFF.